The 26 T cell receptor beta chains given below trace back to one sample, sequenced in a study of shared clonotypes between healthy human individuals. Sequenced by immunoSEQ multiplex PCR; TCRdb stores in-frame clones only, minus some. Of roughly 1.5 million clones in the sample, under 99% are singletons; the top ten hold around 0.47%. Sequencing input: naive CD4+ T cells sorted from blood. Subset noted: CD45RA+ positively selected. These TCRs come from a man in his thirties or forties in good health.

The V and J genes are TRBV18 and TRBJ2-3, with 14 bases fitting TRBD2. The length of the CDR3 is 16 residues. The germline gives CDR1 KGHSH, CDR2 LQKENI. The trim removed 3 bases at V and 4 bases at J, leaving 3 bases unmatched. CDR3 amino acids: CASSPGLAGGPDTQYF. For the CDR3, the DNA is TGTGCCAGCTCACCTGGACTAGCGGGAGGCCCAGATACGCAGTATTTT.

For this clone: The same CDR3 arises from other DNA sequences in this sample as well. The chain employs TRBV6-6 and TRBJ1-5; D uncertain. The V gene lost 2 bases and the J gene lost 4 bases, with 3 bases spanning the gap. There are 12 residues in the CDR3. Germline V lookup: CDR1 MNHNY, CDR2 SVGAGI (reference sequence). The DNA for the CDR3 is TGTGCCAGCAGTTACGAAAATCAGCCCCAGCATTTT. It translates to CASSYENQPQHF.

The chain combines TRBV5-4 with TRBJ2-3, with TRBD2 as a possible D gene (6 bases). Germline V lookup: CDR1 SGHNT, CDR2 YYREEE (reference sequence). Deletions cut 4 bases from V and 2 bases from J, with 17 bases between. This CDR3 has 16 amino acids. CDR3 residues: CASSAGWAEPTDTQYF. In DNA form, the CDR3 reads TGTGCCAGCAGCGCGGGGTGGGCTGAACCCACAGATACGCAGTATTTT.

The chain employs TRBV6-1 and TRBJ1-2; 8 positions agree with TRBD1. The V segment lost 6 bases and the J segment 7 bases; nucleotides outside the gene matches: 10. This CDR3 contains 14 residues. Germline V lookup: CDR1 MNHNS, CDR2 SASEGT. Here the CDR3 reads CASRRSTGEAGYTF. DNA of the CDR3: TGTGCCAGCAGACGATCGACAGGGGAGGCTGGCTACACCTTC.

The V call is TRBV6-4, the J call TRBJ2-1, with D perhaps given as TRBD1 or TRBD2 (6 bases each). The CDR3 has 14 amino acids. V lost 4 bases and J lost 6, with 13 bases in between. Per the germline V gene, CDR1 is MRHNA and CDR2 is SNTAGT. CDR3 DNA: TGTGCCAGCAGTGCGGGGGCAGGAATCAATGAGCAGTTCTTC. This encodes CASSAGAGINEQFF.

V gene TRBV7-9 combines with J gene TRBJ1-1, with a possible D match to TRBD1 (5 bases). This CDR3 spans 15 amino acids. V dropped 1 base and J dropped 10 bases, with 19 bases sitting between them. CDR1 SEHNR and CDR2 FQNEAQ come from the germline V gene (reference sequence). CDR3: CASSLVVRDLRRAFF. The CDR3 nucleotides read TGTGCCAGCAGCTTAGTCGTCAGGGACTTGAGGCGAGCTTTCTTT. The entire variable domain, with the rest obtained from reference TRBV7-9 and TRBJ1-1, is as follows: DTGVSQNPRHKITKRGQNVTFRCDPISEHNRLYWYRQTLGQGPEFLTYFQNEAQLEKSRLLSDRFSAERPKGSFSTLEIQRTEQGDSAMYLCASSLVVRDLRRAFFGQGTRLTVV.

The chain carries TRBV27 and TRBJ2-2, with TRBD2 matching 15 bases. The CDR3 loop spans 18 amino acids. J gave up 4 bases and V 5 bases, and 8 bases lay outside the gene matches. Germline V gene sequence: CDR1 MNHEY, CDR2 SMNVEV (reference sequence). The CDR3 region has the DNA TGTGCCAGCAGTCCAAGGGGACTAGCGGGAGGTGGCACCGGGGAGCTGTTTTTT. Its translation: CASSPRGLAGGGTGELFF.

This clone appeared a single time. The rearrangement joins TRBV5-1 to TRBJ2-2, with TRBD1 identical over 9 bases. Germline-derived CDR1 and CDR2 are SGHRS and YFSETQ. The CDR3 spans 16 residues. V dropped 3 bases and J dropped 3; count of bases not matched to a gene: 6. The CDR3 DNA reads as TGCGCCAGCAGCTCCGGGACAGGGACCCACACCGGGGAGCTGTTTTTT. It specifies CASSSGTGTHTGELFF. The full variable domain, completed using reference TRBV5-1 and TRBJ2-2, is KAGVTQTPRYLIKTRGQQVTLSCSPISGHRSVSWYQQTPGQGLQFLFEYFSETQRNKGNFPGRFSGRQFSNSRSEMNVSTLELGDSALYLCASSSGTGTHTGELFFGEGSRLTVL.

The chain uses TRBV20-1 and TRBJ2-7; D unclear. The ends were cut back, 3 bases at V and 9 bases at J, with 12 bases in the middle. Germline V gene lookup returns CDR1 DFQATT and CDR2 SNEGSKA (reference sequence). This CDR3 comprises 11 residues. The CDR3 here is CSARAPQAQYF. The CDR3 DNA sequence: TGCAGTGCTAGGGCTCCTCAGGCGCAGTACTTC.

This clone showed up just once. The V call is TRBV27, the J call TRBJ2-1, with D possibly matching TRBD1 (5 bases). Germline lookup yields CDR1 MNHEY and CDR2 SMNVEV (reference sequence). V lost 8 bases, J lost 2 bases, and 13 bases lay in between. The CDR3 spans 14 residues. CDR3 region: CASAAQEAYNEQFF. CDR3 DNA sequence: TGTGCCAGCGCCGCACAGGAAGCCTACAATGAGCAGTTCTTC.

This sequence joins TRBV14 and TRBJ2-1, with D tentatively TRBD1 or TRBD2 (5 bases each). This CDR3 is built from 16 residues. The germline V and J ends were trimmed by 1 base and 0 bases, with 10 bases remaining between them. Germline CDR1 and CDR2: SGHDN and FVKESK. CDR3 region: CASSQVWGSSYNEQFF. The CDR3 bases are TGTGCCAGCAGCCAAGTATGGGGGAGCTCCTACAATGAGCAGTTCTTC.

This chain links TRBV18 with TRBJ2-7; 7 bases are shared with TRBD1. Germline lookup yields CDR1 KGHSH and CDR2 LQKENI. V was pared by 4 bases and J by 6 bases, with 9 bases of the junction left unmatched. This CDR3 region has 14 residues. CDR3 sequence (DNA): TGTGCCAGCTCACAAATAGGACAGGTTAGCGAGCAGTACTTC. Its translation: CASSQIGQVSEQYF.

The CDR3 DNA reads as TGTGCCAGCAGTTATCCGTTAAGGCCAGGGGGCAATCAGCCCCAGCATTTT. The encoded protein is CASSYPLRPGGNQPQHF. J is TRBJ1-5 and V is TRBV28, with a possible D match to TRBD1 (6 bases). Between the trimmed V and J ends, which lost 4 bases and 2 bases, there was a span of 18 bases. The V gene's germline CDR1 is MDHEN and CDR2 SYDVKM. The CDR3 length is 17 residues.

The chain is built from TRBV7-2 and TRBJ1-3; D uncertain. The CDR3 runs to 16 residues. Germline-derived CDR1 and CDR2 are SGHTA and FQGNSA. The V gene lost 5 bases and the J gene lost 0 bases, with 14 bases spanning the gap. The CDR3 nucleotides read TGTGCCAGCAGCCAGCTATTGGGGTTCTCTGGAAACACCATATATTTT. It translates to CASSQLLGFSGNTIYF.

The chain joins TRBV5-6 to TRBJ2-1, with a possible D match to TRBD2 (6 bases). The CDR3 contains 17 residues. Trimming cost V 0 bases and J 0 bases, with 13 bases left between them. Germline V gene sequence: CDR1 SGHDT, CDR2 YYEEEE. The CDR3, as DNA: TGTGCCAGCAGCTTGGCCGGGCGGGACTCCTCCTACAATGAGCAGTTCTTC. Protein sequence: CASSLAGRDSSYNEQFF. Full variable domain (outside the CDR3, taken from reference TRBV5-6 and TRBJ2-1): DAGVTQSPTHLIKTRGQQVTLRCSPKSGHDTVSWYQQALGQGPQFIFQYYEEEERQRGNFPDRFSGHQFPNYSSELNVNALLLGDSALYLCASSLAGRDSSYNEQFFGPGTRLTVL.

This clone was detected a few times. The identical CDR3 is also encoded by other nucleotide sequences in the sample. This rearrangement joins TRBV19 to TRBJ2-7; the match to TRBD1 covers 7 bases. The germline CDR1 and CDR2 sequences are LNHDA and SQIVND (reference sequence). V lost 9 bases and J lost 4; bases outside the gene matches: 3. The CDR3 sequence is 11 residues long. CDR3 nucleotides: TGTGCCAGCAGACAGGGTTACGAGCAGTACTTC. It yields the protein CASRQGYEQYF.

This clone was counted a single time. The rearrangement joins TRBV9 to TRBJ2-3, with D perhaps TRBD1 (5 bases). CDR3 length: 14 amino acids. In germline, CDR1 is SGDLS, CDR2 YYNGEE. V dropped 4 bases and J dropped 4 bases, with 13 bases sitting between them. The CDR3 coding sequence is TGTGCCAGCAGCCCCCGGACAAGCCCAGATACGCAGTATTTT. Encoded protein: CASSPRTSPDTQYF.

The V and J genes are TRBV9 and TRBJ2-1; 8 bases are shared with TRBD2. This CDR3 has 12 residues. V shed 2 bases and J 12 bases; nucleotides not matched to a gene: 4. Germline V gene sequence: CDR1 SGDLS, CDR2 YYNGEE. The CDR3 is CASSVPSGRQFF. In nucleotides, the CDR3 is TGTGCCAGCAGCGTCCCGAGCGGGAGGCAGTTCTTC.

The chain recombines TRBV7-2 with TRBJ2-1; 13 nucleotides align to TRBD2. V trimming: 1 base; J trimming: 9 bases; junction bases outside the gene matches: 6. This CDR3 region has 16 residues. Germline loops: CDR1 SGHTA, CDR2 FQGNSA. The CDR3 sequence is CASSLGGLAGFLEQFF. The CDR3 region has the DNA TGTGCCAGCAGCTTAGGGGGACTAGCGGGATTCCTTGAGCAGTTCTTC. Full variable domain (remainder filled in from reference TRBV7-2 and TRBJ2-1): GAGVSQSPSNKVTEKGKDVELRCDPISGHTALYWYRQSLGQGLEFLIYFQGNSAPDKSGLPSDRFSAERTGGSVSTLTIQRTQQEDSAVYLCASSLGGLAGFLEQFFGPGTRLTVL.

This rearrangement joins TRBV6-5 to TRBJ1-2; D is perhaps TRBD1 (5 bases). The CDR3 has 16 amino acids. The germline CDR1 and CDR2 sequences are MNHEY and SVGAGI. The V end lost 2 bases, the J end lost 3 bases, and 16 bases lay between the germline ends. The CDR3 is CASSYASGEGDYGYTF. The CDR3 nucleotides read TGTGCCAGCAGTTACGCTTCAGGAGAAGGGGACTATGGCTACACCTTC.

This chain links TRBV7-6 with TRBJ2-7; D tentatively reads TRBD1 or TRBD2 (6 bases each). Germline V gene sequence: CDR1 SGHVS, CDR2 FNYEAQ. V lost 4 bases and J lost 4, with 11 bases in between. This CDR3 is 13 amino acids long. CDR3: CASSSGAGYEQYF. CDR3 bases: TGTGCCAGCAGCTCGGGGGCAGGGTACGAGCAGTACTTC.

The V gene is TRBV7-7, the J gene TRBJ2-2; D is unclear. From germline, CDR1 is SSHAT and CDR2 FNYEAQ (reference sequence). Trimming left V 1 base short and J 6 bases short, with 18 bases between. This CDR3 has 17 amino acids. The chain's CDR3 is CASSLGGGLGISGELFF. CDR3 nucleotides: TGTGCCAGCAGCTTAGGTGGTGGTTTGGGGATCTCCGGGGAGCTGTTTTTT.

The J gene is TRBJ2-3, the V gene TRBV11-3; no clear D. This CDR3 contains 16 residues. Looked up from germline, CDR1 is SGHNT and CDR2 is YENEEA. The V gene lost 5 bases and the J gene lost 1 base, with 16 bases spanning the gap. CDR3: CASSPRLGIGTDTQYF. DNA of the CDR3: TGTGCCAGCAGCCCGCGATTAGGGATAGGCACAGATACGCAGTATTTT.

CDR3 region: CASSSRGGASTGELFF. CDR3 DNA sequence: TGTGCCAGCAGCTCCCGAGGGGGAGCGAGCACCGGGGAGCTGTTTTTT. The V gene is TRBV9, the J gene TRBJ2-2; D is perhaps TRBD1 (6 bases). The CDR3 contains 16 residues. V dropped 4 bases and J dropped 4 bases, with 17 bases sitting between them. CDR1 and CDR2 from the germline V gene are SGDLS and YYNGEE.

This chain links TRBV5-1 with TRBJ2-7; perhaps TRBD1 as D (6 bases). This CDR3 is 14 amino acids long. Trimming took 4 bases from V and 2 from J, leaving 13 bases between them. Germline CDR1 and CDR2: SGHRS and YFSETQ. The DNA of the CDR3 is TGCGCCAGCAGCGCCACAGGGATCACCTACGAGCAGTACTTC. The encoded protein is CASSATGITYEQYF.

The rearrangement links TRBV18 to TRBJ1-1; no clear D gene. The CDR3 is 16 amino acids. V gave up 0 bases and J gave up 0 bases, with 11 bases separating them. Germline loops: CDR1 KGHSH, CDR2 LQKENI. CDR3 nucleotides: TGTGCCAGCTCACCACCGGTCCGTGCCCTGAACACTGAAGCTTTCTTT. It codes for CASSPPVRALNTEAFF.